The 21 T cell receptor beta chains below were found in one sample sequenced in a study of shared clonotypes between healthy human individuals. TCRdb keeps only in-frame clones here, not all; method: immunoSEQ multiplex PCR. The sample contains roughly 1.5 million clones, 95% to 99% of which appear only once. The sequenced sample was naive CD4+ T cells sorted from blood. Subset indicated: CD45RA+ positively selected. The source is a man aged 25 to 40 in good health.

The CDR3 spells CASSRNRGPEAFF. Here the CDR3 DNA reads TGTGCCAGTAGTAGAAACAGGGGGCCCGAAGCTTTCTTT. The V and J genes are TRBV19 and TRBJ1-1; 9 positions agree with TRBD1. Germline V gene data show CDR1 as LNHDA and CDR2 as SQIVND (reference sequence). With V trimmed by 4 bases and J by 8 bases, 5 bases remained unmatched. The CDR3 covers 13 residues.

This chain links TRBV6-5 with TRBJ2-7, with TRBD1 matching 9 bases. The J segment lost 2 bases and the V segment lost 2 bases, leaving 4 bases of the junction unmatched. The germline CDR1 and CDR2 sequences are MNHEY and SVGAGI. The CDR3 has 15 amino acids. CDR3 in DNA: TGTGCCAGCAGTTACGTCGGACAGGGGCCCTACGAGCAGTACTTC. Translated, it gives CASSYVGQGPYEQYF.

The rearrangement joins TRBV7-2 to TRBJ2-4; 8 nucleotides align to TRBD2. The CDR3 spans 15 residues. Germline values: CDR1 SGHTA, CDR2 FQGNSA. Trimming took 6 bases from V and 1 from J; bases not matched to a gene: 5. CDR3 nucleotides: TGTGCCAGCAGTTCTAGCGGGCCCGCCAAAAACATTCAGTACTTC. It specifies CASSSSGPAKNIQYF.

The chain is built from TRBV28 and TRBJ2-6; D perhaps matches TRBD2 (6 bases). The CDR3 sequence is 16 residues long. The V gene lost 8 bases and the J gene lost 0 bases, with 14 bases spanning the gap. CDR1 is MDHEN, CDR2 SYDVKM, per germline. The CDR3 region is CASRRGPSSGANVLTF. The CDR3 DNA sequence: TGTGCCAGCCGGAGGGGCCCATCCTCTGGGGCCAACGTCCTGACTTTC.

The chain carries TRBV18 and TRBJ1-3, with D maybe TRBD1 (5 bases). The CDR3 is 16 residues long. Trimming shortened V by 5 bases and J by 3 bases, and 17 bases separated the two germline ends. The germline V gene has CDR1 KGHSH and CDR2 LQKENI. The CDR3 DNA follows: TGTGCCAGCTCAACCCCGACAGCGTTCCTTGGAAACACCATATATTTT. Protein product: CASSTPTAFLGNTIYF.

The chain joins TRBV19 to TRBJ2-1; the match to TRBD2 covers 9 bases. This CDR3 is built from 14 residues. The germline CDR1 and CDR2 sequences are LNHDA and SQIVND (reference sequence). Trimming at V came to 1 base and at J to 9 bases, leaving 4 bases not matched to a gene. CDR3 residues: CASSIVPSGTEQFF. The CDR3 DNA reads TGTGCCAGTAGTATAGTTCCTAGCGGGACTGAGCAGTTCTTC.

The chain carries TRBV10-2 and TRBJ2-7; the match to TRBD1 covers 7 bases. Looked up from germline, CDR1 is WSHSY and CDR2 is SAAADI. The V segment lost 6 bases and the J segment 2 bases; nucleotides outside the gene matches: 4. This CDR3 comprises 13 residues. The CDR3 region has the DNA TGCGCCAGCAGCAACGACAGGGCCTACGAGCAGTACTTC. Protein sequence: CASSNDRAYEQYF.

The chain combines TRBV11-2 with TRBJ1-1; perhaps TRBD1 as D (5 bases). Germline V gene lookup returns CDR1 SGHAT and CDR2 FQNNGV. The germline V and J ends were trimmed by 6 bases and 1 base, with 12 bases remaining between them. The CDR3 has 14 amino acids. CDR3 loop: CASRSGTANTEAFF. In DNA form, the CDR3 reads TGTGCCAGCAGATCCGGGACGGCGAACACTGAAGCTTTCTTT.

The chain combines TRBV28 with TRBJ2-7, with D tentatively TRBD1 or TRBD2 (5 bases each). The germline V gene encodes CDR1 MDHEN and CDR2 SYDVKM. Trimming shortened V by 7 bases and J by 3 bases, and 13 bases separated the two germline ends. This CDR3 is built from 13 residues. CDR3 sequence reads: CASNPGTVYEQYF. DNA for the CDR3: TGTGCCAGCAACCCTGGGACGGTCTACGAGCAGTACTTC.

The V gene is TRBV5-1, the J gene TRBJ1-5; 9 positions agree with TRBD1. The CDR3 spans 15 residues. Germline values: CDR1 SGHRS, CDR2 YFSETQ. V was pared by 5 bases and J by 4 bases, with 7 bases of the junction left unmatched. CDR3 region: CASSSGQGINQPQHF. The CDR3 DNA reads as TGCGCCAGCAGTTCTGGACAGGGGATAAATCAGCCCCAGCATTTT.

The rearrangement links TRBV28 to TRBJ2-3; TRBD1 matches at 7 bases. After removal of 5 bases from V and 1 base from J, the junction contained 6 bases not matched to a gene. This CDR3 has 15 residues. Germline CDR1 and CDR2: MDHEN and SYDVKM. CDR3 DNA sequence: TGTGCCAGCAGTGCTAGAGGACAGGGCACAGATACGCAGTATTTT. It encodes CASSARGQGTDTQYF.

The chain combines TRBV5-1 with TRBJ1-2; 12 bases fit TRBD1. With V trimmed by 2 bases and J by 8 bases, 7 bases remained unmatched. This CDR3 has 15 amino acids. Germline values: CDR1 SGHRS, CDR2 YFSETQ. CDR3 DNA sequence: TGCGCCAGCAGCTTCTCCGGGACAGGGGGCGCCGGCTACACCTTC. Residues: CASSFSGTGGAGYTF.

This rearrangement joins TRBV5-4 to TRBJ2-2; 14 positions agree with TRBD2. The V gene end was trimmed by 4 bases and the J gene end by 8 bases; junction bases not matched to a gene: 13. Germline V CDR1 and CDR2: SGHNT, YYREEE (reference sequence). This CDR3 has 18 residues. CDR3 residues: CASSVPGLAGAARGELFF. Written as DNA, the CDR3 is TGTGCCAGCAGCGTCCCGGGACTAGCGGGAGCCGCAAGGGGGGAGCTGTTTTTT.

V usage is TRBV5-6 and J usage is TRBJ2-1; 11 nucleotides align to TRBD2. This CDR3 comprises 15 residues. Germline-derived CDR1 and CDR2 are SGHDT and YYEEEE. The J segment lost 3 bases and the V segment lost 4 bases, leaving 3 bases of the junction unmatched. The CDR3 nucleotides read TGTGCCAGCAGCACGGGACTAGCGGACTACAATGAGCAGTTCTTC. This translates into CASSTGLADYNEQFF.

The chain recombines TRBV5-1 with TRBJ2-5; no reliable D call. V was clipped by 4 bases and J by 0 bases, with 22 bases between them. Germline V gene data show CDR1 as SGHRS and CDR2 as YFSETQ. This CDR3 is 18 amino acids long. In DNA form, the CDR3 reads TGCGCCAGCAGCCGCAACCCGACGACTCCCGGGTACCAAGAGACCCAGTACTTC. Its translation: CASSRNPTTPGYQETQYF.

This rearrangement joins TRBV29-1 to TRBJ1-3; D perhaps matches TRBD1 (5 bases). CDR1 SQVTM and CDR2 ANQGSEA come from the germline V gene. The CDR3 has 13 residues. V lost 3 bases and J lost 4, with 10 bases in between. The CDR3 sequence is CSVESREGNTIYF. The CDR3, as DNA: TGCAGCGTTGAGTCCAGGGAGGGAAACACCATATATTTT.

The V call is TRBV10-3, the J call TRBJ2-3; D might be TRBD2 (5 bases). CDR1 is ENHRY and CDR2 is SYGVKD in the germline V gene. Trimming pared 5 bases from V and 3 bases from J, leaving 12 bases between. This CDR3 contains 14 residues. The CDR3 DNA follows: TGTGCCATCAGTTACTCACGGGGTACAGATACGCAGTATTTT. It is translated as CAISYSRGTDTQYF.

The rearrangement links TRBV6-5 to TRBJ1-2; TRBD1 is a possible D gene (6 bases). The CDR3 runs to 13 residues. Between the trimmed V and J ends, which lost 6 bases and 1 base, there was a span of 9 bases. Germline CDR1 MNHEY, CDR2 SVGAGI. The CDR3 coding sequence is TGTGCCAGCAGGCTACAGGGTAACTATGGCTACACCTTC. It translates to CASRLQGNYGYTF.

The rearrangement uses TRBV4-3 and TRBJ2-1; D gene uncertain. V lost 0 bases and J lost 8, with 11 bases in between. Germline V gene sequence: CDR1 LGHNA, CDR2 YSLEER. This CDR3 is built from 14 residues. Here the CDR3 DNA reads TGCGCCAGCAGCCAAGATCGGGTGTGGGATGAGCAGTTCTTC. This codes for CASSQDRVWDEQFF.

The chain recombines TRBV5-1 with TRBJ1-1, with no clear D. Germline V gives CDR1 SGHRS, CDR2 YFSETQ. Trimming pared 1 base from V and 1 base from J, leaving 14 bases between. CDR3 length equals 16 residues. For the CDR3, the DNA is TGCGCCAGCAGCTTGAGGCCAGCCACCCCGAACACTGAAGCTTTCTTT. Encoded protein: CASSLRPATPNTEAFF. Supplemented by reference TRBV5-1 and TRBJ1-1, the full variable domain reads KAGVTQTPRYLIKTRGQQVTLSCSPISGHRSVSWYQQTPGQGLQFLFEYFSETQRNKGNFPGRFSGRQFSNSRSEMNVSTLELGDSALYLCASSLRPATPNTEAFFGQGTRLTVV.

This sequence joins TRBV27 and TRBJ1-5; D might be TRBD1 (5 bases). Germline lookup yields CDR1 MNHEY and CDR2 SMNVEV (reference sequence). This CDR3 has 12 residues. V was shortened by 6 bases and J by 6 bases, with 9 bases between the two germline ends. The CDR3 nucleotides read TGTGCCAGCAGAAAAGGGGCTCAGCCCCAGCATTTT. Residues: CASRKGAQPQHF.